This is a list of T cell receptor beta chains from one sample in a study of blood T cell repertoires in COVID-19. Only in-frame clones appear in the TCRdb table, and some are missing; sequencing was by immunoSEQ multiplex PCR. The sample yields a few hundred thousand clones, roughly 89% seen once. The material sequenced was PBMCs or T cells enriched from blood (not recorded which). These receptors came from a woman aged 25 to 39 who had recovered from COVID-19. Both conserved end residues are trimmed from each CDR3.

j_gene: TRBJ2-2
v_gene: TRBV27
CDR3aa: ASSLTFRAGGIGELF

j_gene: TRBJ1-2
v_gene: TRBV7-9
CDR3aa: ASSFQGSGYGYT

j_gene: TRBJ2-2
v_gene: TRBV7-2
CDR3aa: ASSLAPPLAGGVTGELF

j_gene: TRBJ1-6
v_gene: TRBV18
CDR3aa: ASSPSGTGGGSPLH

j_gene: TRBJ2-3
v_gene: TRBV5-6
CDR3aa: ASSRRLGGTDTQY

j_gene: TRBJ2-5
v_gene: TRBV30
CDR3aa: AWENWDSQETQY

j_gene: TRBJ2-7
v_gene: TRBV28
CDR3aa: ASIRQPGFYEQY

j_gene: TRBJ2-1
v_gene: TRBV4-1
CDR3aa: ASSQPLGEQF

j_gene: TRBJ2-7
v_gene: TRBV10-3
CDR3aa: AISEYTENEQY

j_gene: TRBJ1-2
v_gene: TRBV3-1/TRBV3-2
CDR3aa: ASSQAGTGTLGYT

j_gene: TRBJ2-7
v_gene: TRBV6-5
CDR3aa: ASRGKMAGAEQY

j_gene: TRBJ2-3
v_gene: TRBV27
CDR3aa: ASSLVGGPVARDTQY

j_gene: TRBJ2-7
v_gene: TRBV4-1
CDR3aa: ASSQVSSAITYEQY

j_gene: TRBJ1-2
v_gene: TRBV29-1
CDR3aa: SATGSSYGYT

j_gene: TRBJ1-2
v_gene: TRBV19
CDR3aa: ASRQAGLSYGYT

j_gene: TRBJ2-7
v_gene: TRBV5-1
CDR3aa: ASSIGLAGAGYEQY

j_gene: TRBJ1-3
v_gene: TRBV7-8
CDR3aa: ASSSDSGNTIY

j_gene: TRBJ1-2
v_gene: TRBV6-2/TRBV6-3
CDR3aa: ASSYSARAYGTRNYGYT

j_gene: TRBJ1-2
v_gene: TRBV28
CDR3aa: ASSQTRGDYGYT

j_gene: TRBJ1-2
v_gene: TRBV3-1/TRBV3-2
CDR3aa: ASSQGTGYGYT

j_gene: TRBJ2-3
v_gene: TRBV28
CDR3aa: ASSPVGWRELPTQGTDTQY

j_gene: TRBJ1-4
v_gene: TRBV27
CDR3aa: ASRYGTDREKLF

j_gene: TRBJ2-1
v_gene: TRBV19
CDR3aa: ASTRGRERNEQF

j_gene: TRBJ1-4
v_gene: TRBV19
CDR3aa: ASRETGQRVMTEKLF

j_gene: TRBJ2-7
v_gene: TRBV11-2
CDR3aa: ASSPGGYPGFDEQY